The rows below give T cell receptor beta chains drawn from one sample of a study of T cells after yellow fever vaccination. TCRdb reanalysed the 5' RACE reads using MiXCR and keeps one entry per CDR3 protein. The data contain roughly 180,000 distinct CDR3 sequences, 5.5% to 8% of them seen just once; the ten biggest clones take up about 2.8%. Material: CD4+ T cells sorted from PBMCs, obtained on the day of the first yellow fever vaccination. These receptors were taken from a man aged 18 to 30 who received the YFV17D yellow fever vaccine. The CDR3 runs from the conserved cysteine through the conserved F or W. Fields, in order: clone size, D gene, V gene, J gene, CDR3 DNA, CDR3 protein. A D gene is named only where the DNA matches it firmly. Size is omitted from some rows. Given values are once, few, many or a class for expanded clones.

many	NA	TRBV6-6	TRBJ1-3	TGTGCCAGCATCCAACAATCTGGAAACACCATATATTTT	CASIQQSGNTIYF
many	NA	TRBV2	TRBJ1-1	TGTGCCAGCGGGGAGAGTGGCACTGAAGCTTTCTTT	CASGESGTEAFF
NA	NA	TRBV3-1	TRBJ1-1	TGTGCCAGCAGCCTACAGGGAATCCGCACTGAAGCTTTCTTT	CASSLQGIRTEAFF
NA	NA	TRBV18	TRBJ1-6	TGTGCCAGCTCACCACGAGAGGATTCACCCCTCCACTTT	CASSPREDSPLHF
few	TRBD1	TRBV5-1	TRBJ2-1	TGCGCCAGCAGCTTGGTTGGGACAGGGGGCGCGGGGCAGTTCTTC	CASSLVGTGGAGQFF
NA	TRBD2	TRBV7-2	TRBJ2-5	TGTGCCAGCAGCCTAGCGGCAATCCAGGAGACCCAGTACTTC	CASSLAAIQETQYF
many	NA	TRBV21-1	TRBJ1-3	TGTGCCAGCAGCACTTCTGGAAACACCATATATTTT	CASSTSGNTIYF
many	TRBD2	TRBV7-9	TRBJ2-1	TGTGCCAGCAGCTTAAATAGCGGGGGGACCAATGAGCAGTTCTTC	CASSLNSGGTNEQFF
few	TRBD2	TRBV19	TRBJ2-7	TGTGCCAGTAGTGAACCGGGGGGGTCCTACGAGCAGTACTTC	CASSEPGGSYEQYF
NA	NA	TRBV5-1	TRBJ2-3	TGCGCCAGCAGCGCGCAGGGTCCAGATACGCAGTATTTT	CASSAQGPDTQYF
few	NA	TRBV5-1	TRBJ1-6	TGCGCCAGCAGCTCCGCCGGGACCTTAACCAGCTCCTATAATTCACCCCTCCACTTT	CASSSAGTLTSSYNSPLHF
few	NA	TRBV5-1	TRBJ2-6	TGCGCCAGCAGCTTGTCGGGCGTGGCCAACGTCCTGACTTTC	CASSLSGVANVLTF
many	TRBD2	TRBV6-4	TRBJ2-5	TGTGCCAGCAGTCGGGAGGCCCAAGAGACCCAGTACTTC	CASSREAQETQYF
few	NA	TRBV7-2	TRBJ2-5	TGTGCCAGCAGCTTAAGTGGCGGCCTCCTCCAAGAGACCCAGTACTTC	CASSLSGGLLQETQYF
NA	NA	TRBV20-1	TRBJ2-6	TGCAGTGCTAGCGCCGGGGCCAACGTCCTGACTTTC	CSASAGANVLTF
NA	NA	TRBV3-1	TRBJ2-3	TGTGCCAGCAGCCAACGGCAGGGTAGATCAGGTACGCAGTATTTT	CASSQRQGRSGTQYF
many	NA	TRBV7-3	TRBJ1-2	TGTGCCAGCAGCCCCTGGTCGGGGTCCAACTATGGCTACACCTTC	CASSPWSGSNYGYTF
many	NA	TRBV7-2	TRBJ1-5	TGTGCCAGCAGTTCAGTGTCAGGGCTGAGCAATCAGCCCCAGCATTTT	CASSSVSGLSNQPQHF
NA	NA	TRBV5-5	TRBJ1-4	TGTGCCAGCAGCCTCTGGGAGGGGCAAAATGAAAAACTGTTTTTT	CASSLWEGQNEKLFF
few	NA	TRBV5-4	TRBJ2-6	TGTGCCAGTCGGACCGTCTCTGGGGCCAACGTCCTGACTTTC	CASRTVSGANVLTF
few	TRBD1	TRBV6-5	TRBJ2-1	TGTGCCAGCAGTTACACCCGGACAGGGGGCCCGAGCTCCTACAATGAGCAGTTCTTC	CASSYTRTGGPSSYNEQFF
many	TRBD1	TRBV5-5	TRBJ1-4	TGTGCCAGCAGTTTGGACAGGGCTAGTGAAAAACTGTTTTTT	CASSLDRASEKLFF
NA	NA	TRBV12-3/TRBV12-4	TRBJ1-3	TGTGCCAGCAGAAGGAGGGATGATGGAAACACCATATATTTT	CASRRRDDGNTIYF
few	NA	TRBV4-3	TRBJ2-7	TGCGCCAGCAGCCGGTCCGGACACGAGCAGTACTTC	CASSRSGHEQYF
many	TRBD1	TRBV4-1	TRBJ2-3	TGCGCCAGCAGCCGTCCCGGGACAGTTTCAGATACGCAGTATTTT	CASSRPGTVSDTQYF
many	TRBD2	TRBV12-3/TRBV12-4	TRBJ2-1	TGTGCCAGCAGCGACTCCGGGGCAAGCGGGGATGAGCAGTTCTTC	CASSDSGASGDEQFF
few	NA	TRBV20-1	TRBJ1-1	TGCAGTGCTAGAGATCCCCCTTACACTGAAGCTTTCTTT	CSARDPPYTEAFF
many	NA	TRBV10-3	TRBJ1-2	TGTGCCATCAGTGAGGGGGCTAACTATGGCTACACCTTC	CAISEGANYGYTF
few	NA	TRBV29-1	TRBJ1-4	TGCAGCTCCTCGGGCCCGGAAAATGAAAAACTGTTTTTT	CSSSGPENEKLFF
NA	NA	TRBV10-3	TRBJ2-1	TGTGCCATCAGTGGGACATGGCGGGGTGAGCAGTTCTTC	CAISGTWRGEQFF
many	TRBD1	TRBV9	TRBJ2-1	TGTGCCAGCAGCGTAGCTACAGGGGGCAATGAGCAGTTCTTC	CASSVATGGNEQFF